This T cell receptor beta chain was identified in a study of response to subunit inactivated influenza vaccine. Findings of the study overall: Researchers suggested that each seasonal influenza vaccination recruits few new T cells.

The CDR3 has 13 amino acids. The V and J ends lost 0 bases and 11 bases, in that order; junction bases with no gene match: 6. Germline loops: CDR1 MNHEY, CDR2 SVGAGI. In TCRdb, the RT-PCR reads were re-called with MiXCR into one record per CDR3 protein. Of 150,000 to 200,000 distinct CDR3 sequences detected, under 13% appear once; the ten largest clones hold under 15%. As for this clonotype: Its specificity is not known.

The source is a man aged 45-65 years who received an inactivated influenza vaccine. This chain joins TRBV6-5 and TRBJ1-1, with 7 bases lining up with TRBD1. Specimen: non-naive T cells sorted from PBMCs, collected around seven weeks after vaccination. The CDR3: CASSYSITGEAFF. In nucleotides, the CDR3 is TGTGCCAGCAGTTACTCGATAACAGGGGAGGCTTTCTTT.